Listed below are T cell receptor beta chains from one sample, sequenced in a study of cytotoxic CD8 clonotypes in ibrutinib-treated CLL. Here immunoSEQ multiplex PCR was the method, and the copy in TCRdb shows in-frame clones only, minus some. The sample lists approximately 45,000 clones; roughly two thirds were seen once. The sequenced sample was PBMCs, obtained after 12 months of ibrutinib treatment. The source is a human donor with chronic lymphocytic leukemia. Each CDR3 is given with its conserved first and last residue. The D gene is left open where the match is weak. Expanded clones are given a class, and other clones once, few, many or no size at all.

size | J | V | D | CDR3 | DNA
. | TRBJ1-1 | TRBV2 | . | CASFFDGTSNTEAFF | TGTGCCAGCTTCTTTGACGGAACCTCGAACACTGAAGCTTTCTTT
once | TRBJ2-3 | TRBV6-5 | . | CASSYFGGADTQYF | TGTGCCAGCAGTTACTTTGGGGGGGCGGATACGCAGTATTTT
. | TRBJ2-3 | TRBV28 | . | CASSPPTGNTQYF | TGTGCCAGCAGTCCCCCGACGGGTAATACGCAGTATTTT
. | TRBJ2-1 | TRBV28 | TRBD1 | CASTREETGVYNEQFF | TGTGCCAGCACAAGAGAGGAGACAGGGGTCTACAATGAGCAGTTCTTC
few | TRBJ2-1 | TRBV5-6 | . | CASSSLNEQFF | TGTGCCAGCAGCTCCCTGAATGAGCAGTTCTTC
once | TRBJ2-7 | TRBV13 | TRBD1 | CASSLGRDRAYEQYF | TGTGCCAGCAGCTTAGGTCGGGACAGGGCCTACGAGCAGTACTTC
. | TRBJ2-3 | TRBV19 | TRBD2 | CASSMTSGSTDTQYF | TGTGCCAGTAGTATGACTAGCGGTAGCACAGATACGCAGTATTTT
. | TRBJ2-2 | TRBV7-3 | TRBD2 | CASSYGTSGFPGELFF | TGTGCCAGCAGCTATGGGACTAGCGGGTTCCCCGGGGAGCTGTTTTTT
. | TRBJ1-1 | TRBV28 | TRBD1 | CASIRQGGNTEAFF | TGTGCCAGCATTCGACAGGGCGGTAACACTGAAGCTTTCTTT
. | TRBJ2-1 | TRBV18 | . | CASSPGTFDRLNEQFF | TGTGCCAGCTCACCTGGGACCTTCGACAGGCTCAATGAGCAGTTCTTC
. | TRBJ2-7 | TRBV5-1 | TRBD1 | CASSLGQIYEQYF | TGCGCCAGCAGCCTGGGACAGATCTACGAGCAGTACTTC
. | TRBJ2-1 | TRBV4-1 | TRBD2 | CASSEILAGGGAYNEQFF | TGCGCCAGTTCCGAGATCCTAGCGGGGGGCGGGGCCTACAATGAGCAGTTCTTC
. | TRBJ2-1 | TRBV29-1 | TRBD2 | CSVGTGGYNEQFF | TGCAGCGTTGGAACGGGGGGGTATAATGAGCAGTTCTTC
. | TRBJ1-6 | TRBV19 | . | CASSSEGSDNSPLHF | TGTGCCAGTAGTAGCGAGGGGTCCGATAATTCACCCCTCCACTTT
. | TRBJ1-2 | TRBV15 | . | CATSGGMAYGYTF | TGTGCCACCAGCGGCGGTATGGCCTATGGCTACACCTTC
. | TRBJ2-7 | TRBV30 | . | CAWSPMTRALSSYEQYF | TGTGCCTGGAGTCCCATGACTAGGGCCCTCAGCTCCTACGAGCAGTACTTC
few | TRBJ1-1 | TRBV6-1 | TRBD1 | CASSELGTVNTEAFF | TGTGCCAGCAGTGAACTCGGGACAGTTAACACTGAAGCTTTCTTT
few | TRBJ1-4 | TRBV5-1 | . | CASSSRTNEKLFF | TGCGCCAGCAGCTCTCGAACTAATGAAAAACTGTTTTTT
. | TRBJ2-1 | TRBV18 | . | CASSIGQGGLEQFF | TGTGCCAGCTCAATTGGTCAGGGGGGCCTTGAGCAGTTCTTC
few | TRBJ1-1 | TRBV29-1 | TRBD1 | CSAGVRGRLDTEAFF | TGCAGCGCCGGGGTGAGGGGGCGATTGGACACTGAAGCTTTCTTT
. | TRBJ1-4 | TRBV9 | TRBD1 | CASSPRQGNEKLFF | TGTGCCAGCAGCCCCCGACAGGGGAATGAAAAACTGTTTTTT
. | TRBJ2-1 | TRBV2 | TRBD1 | CASRGTEKVNEQFF | TGTGCCAGCAGAGGGACAGAGAAGGTCAATGAGCAGTTCTTC
. | TRBJ2-1 | TRBV6-5 | . | CASSSPQGNEQFF | TGTGCCAGCAGTTCGCCGCAGGGCAATGAGCAGTTCTTC
few | TRBJ1-1 | TRBV6-5 | . | CASSVLRNTEAFF | TGTGCCAGCAGTGTTCTCAGGAACACTGAAGCTTTCTTT
once | TRBJ1-4 | TRBV10-3 | . | CAISEARHGLNEKLFF | TGTGCCATCAGTGAGGCAAGACACGGACTTAATGAAAAACTGTTTTTT
few | TRBJ1-5 | TRBV19 | TRBD1 | CASTPGTGGSLNQPQHF | TGTGCCAGTACCCCGGGGACAGGGGGCTCCTTAAATCAGCCCCAGCATTTT
. | TRBJ1-5 | TRBV5-6 | TRBD1 | CASSLLTGVNQPQHF | TGTGCCAGCAGCTTGCTGACAGGGGTAAATCAGCCCCAGCATTTT
. | TRBJ2-5 | TRBV25-1 | . | CASRGTAQETQYF | TGTGCGAGCAGGGGTACAGCTCAAGAGACCCAGTACTTC
. | TRBJ2-1 | TRBV4-1 | TRBD2 | CASSQDRGGVYNEQFF | TGCGCCAGCAGCCAAGATCGGGGGGGGGTTTACAATGAGCAGTTCTTC
. | TRBJ1-5 | TRBV4-1 | . | CASSRDPGGNQPQHF | TGCGCCAGCAGCCGAGACCCAGGGGGCAATCAGCCCCAGCATTTT
few | TRBJ1-2 | TRBV13 | TRBD1 | CASSSGRDRVYGYTF | TGTGCCAGCAGCTCAGGACGGGACAGGGTCTATGGCTACACCTTC
once | TRBJ2-5 | TRBV18 | . | CASSLGPAETQYF | TGTGCCAGCTCACTCGGACCGGCAGAGACCCAGTACTTC
once | TRBJ2-2 | TRBV6-6 | . | CASISGSRQIGELFF | TGTGCCAGCATAAGCGGTTCCCGCCAGATTGGGGAGCTGTTTTTT
. | TRBJ2-1 | TRBV9 | TRBD2 | CASSDTGTSGGADYNEQFF | TGTGCCAGCAGCGACACCGGGACTAGCGGGGGGGCGGACTACAATGAGCAGTTCTTC
. | TRBJ2-3 | TRBV11-3 | . | CASSLGGATDTQYF | TGTGCCAGCAGCTTAGGGGGGGCAACAGATACGCAGTATTTT
once | TRBJ2-5 | TRBV4-2 | . | CASSPSGGPGGETQYF | TGTGCCAGCAGCCCCTCGGGGGGCCCAGGGGGAGAGACCCAGTACTTC
. | TRBJ2-1 | TRBV9 | . | CASSVVGGPYNEQFF | TGTGCCAGCAGCGTAGTGGGGGGGCCCTACAATGAGCAGTTCTTC
few | TRBJ1-5 | TRBV28 | . | CASSPLRGQHF | TGTGCCAGCAGTCCACTCAGGGGCCAGCATTTT
. | TRBJ1-6 | TRBV5-5 | TRBD1 | CASSLAPGQDNSPLHF | TGTGCCAGCAGCTTGGCCCCGGGACAGGATAATTCACCCCTCCACTTT